One and the same sample provided the 13 T cell receptor beta chains below, sequenced in a study of radiation and T cells in renal cell carcinoma. The table came from immunoSEQ multiplex PCR; TCRdb's copy has only in-frame clones and leaves some out. The data contain about 130,000 clones, approximately 85% of them singletons. The time point is: blood 2 weeks post-SBRT. Noted treatment: 15 Gy SBRT to primary tumor, nephrectomy 4 weeks later. The sample here was blood, taken from a patient whose treatment included radiotherapy and nephrectomy. These receptor sequences come from a man in his forties or fifties with renal cell carcinoma.

J is TRBJ2-6 and V is TRBV15, with D maybe TRBD1 (6 bases). CDR1 LNHNV and CDR2 YYDKDF come from the germline V gene (reference sequence). This CDR3 region has 17 residues. V was clipped by 8 bases and J by 3 bases, with 20 bases between them. In nucleotides, the CDR3 is TGTGCCACCCGGCACTTCGATTCAGGGGTTGGGGCCAACGTCCTGACTTTC. As protein: CATRHFDSGVGANVLTF.

The chain is built from TRBV4-2 and TRBJ1-5; D is ambiguous. The V gene lost 1 base and the J gene lost 1 base, with 11 bases spanning the gap. The germline gives CDR1 LGHNA, CDR2 YNFKEQ. This CDR3 has 16 residues. The DNA of the CDR3 is TGTGCCAGCAGCCAAGCCGCCGGTATAAGCAATCAGCCCCAGCATTTT. Translated, it gives CASSQAAGISNQPQHF.

The chain links TRBV7-2 to TRBJ1-2, with TRBD1 matching 12 bases. The germline CDR1 and CDR2 sequences are SGHTA and FQGNSA. The V and J ends lost 5 bases and 6 bases, in that order; junction bases with no gene match: 7. The CDR3 contains 15 residues. As DNA, the CDR3 is TGTGCCAGCAGCAAAACCGGGACAGGGGGCCATGGCTACACCTTC. Encoded protein: CASSKTGTGGHGYTF. The variable domain in full, with the rest retrieved from reference TRBV7-2 and TRBJ1-2, is GAGVSQSPSNKVTEKGKDVELRCDPISGHTALYWYRQSLGQGLEFLIYFQGNSAPDKSGLPSDRFSAERTGGSVSTLTIQRTQQEDSAVYLCASSKTGTGGHGYTFGSGTRLTVV.

The chain links TRBV6-1 to TRBJ2-4; D is undetermined. The CDR3 length is 17 residues. Germline V lookup: CDR1 MNHNS, CDR2 SASEGT. Trimming pared 2 bases from V and 0 bases from J, leaving 14 bases between. The CDR3 nucleotides are TGTGCCAGCAGTGAATTGTTAAGGCAGGTAGCCAAAAACATTCAGTACTTC. This translates into CASSELLRQVAKNIQYF.

This clone was seen a single time. This chain links TRBV5-1 with TRBJ2-7; D is perhaps TRBD2 (5 bases). V lost 2 bases and J lost 0, with 9 bases in between. Germline CDR1 reads SGHRS; CDR2 reads YFSETQ. This CDR3 region has 14 residues. Written as DNA, the CDR3 is TGCGCCAGCAGCTTTAACGGGGACTCCTACGAGCAGTACTTC. Translated, it gives CASSFNGDSYEQYF.

Worth noting for this clone: Mismatch with germline at one junction end may stem from a read error. The chain couples TRBV6-5 to TRBJ1-6; no definite D call. The CDR3 covers 13 residues. CDR1 and CDR2 from the germline V gene are MNHEY and SVGAGI. For the CDR3, the DNA is TGTGCCAGCAGTTACTCCCATAATTCACCCCTCCACTTT. This translates into CASSYSHNSPLHF.

This clone came up once. This chain uses TRBV5-6 with TRBJ2-3; 12 bases map to TRBD2. CDR1 is SGHDT and CDR2 is YYEEEE in the germline V gene. The junction had 4 bases not matched to a gene; V was cut back by 3 bases and J by 5 bases. The CDR3 consists of 15 residues. Here the CDR3 reads CASSSGLAGRDTQYF. Here the CDR3 DNA reads TGTGCCAGCAGCTCCGGACTAGCGGGGAGAGATACGCAGTATTTT.

The rearrangement joins TRBV4-3 to TRBJ1-1, with D perhaps matching TRBD1 (6 bases). CDR3 size: 15 residues. Per germline, CDR1 LGHNA and CDR2 YSLEER. Trimming removed 0 bases from V and 9 bases from J, with 17 bases in between. CDR3 DNA sequence: TGCGCCAGCAGCCAAGATCCTTTAACGGGGGCAAAAGCTTTCTTT. Translating it yields CASSQDPLTGAKAFF.

This chain links TRBV5-4 with TRBJ1-3; 8 positions agree with TRBD1. V was pared by 4 bases and J by 4 bases, with 10 bases of the junction left unmatched. Looked up from germline, CDR1 is SGHNT and CDR2 is YYREEE (reference sequence). The CDR3 is 16 amino acids. Here the CDR3 reads CASSESDRDYGNTIYF. Written as DNA, the CDR3 is TGTGCCAGCAGCGAATCGGACAGGGACTACGGAAACACCATATATTTT.

The J gene is TRBJ2-6, the V gene TRBV29-1; D gene uncertain. V gave up 2 bases and J gave up 1 base, with 6 bases separating them. CDR1 and CDR2 (germline): SQVTM, ANQGSEA. CDR3 length equals 14 residues. The CDR3 loop reads CSVERESGANVLTF. In DNA form, the CDR3 reads TGCAGCGTTGAAAGAGAATCTGGGGCCAACGTCCTGACTTTC.

The genes are TRBV7-3 and TRBJ2-2, with 9 bases aligning to TRBD1. Germline trimming cut 5 bases from V and 3 bases from J; bases unmatched to any gene: 4. In germline, CDR1 is SGHTA, CDR2 FQGTGA. This CDR3 is built from 15 residues. CDR3 coding DNA: TGTGCCAGCAGCCACAGGGGGCTGGACACCGGGGAGCTGTTTTTT. Amino acid sequence: CASSHRGLDTGELFF. Combining the CDR3 with reference TRBV7-3 and TRBJ2-2 gives the whole variable domain GAGVSQTPSNKVTEKGKYVELRCDPISGHTALYWYRQSLGQGPEFLIYFQGTGAADDSGLPNDRFFAVRPEGSVSTLKIQRTERGDSAVYLCASSHRGLDTGELFFGEGSRLTVL.

The V call is TRBV6-5, the J call TRBJ2-1; TRBD2 matches 7 bases. The CDR3 loop spans 16 amino acids. V shed 0 bases, J shed 2 bases, and the junction held 4 bases outside the gene matches. Germline V lookup: CDR1 MNHEY, CDR2 SVGAGI. CDR3 coding DNA: TGTGCCAGCAGTTACTCGACGGGGGGACCCTACAATGAGCAGTTCTTC. This codes for CASSYSTGGPYNEQFF.

This clone was picked up a small number of times. V and J are TRBV30 and TRBJ1-2, with D unclear. V lost 0 bases and J lost 3, with 8 bases in between. This CDR3 comprises 13 residues. Germline assignment: CDR1 GTSNPN and CDR2 SVGIG (reference sequence). The CDR3 protein is CAWSVGWDYGYTF. The CDR3, as DNA: TGTGCCTGGAGTGTGGGGTGGGACTATGGCTACACCTTC. Looking up the rest from reference TRBV30 and TRBJ1-2 gives the full variable domain: SQTIHQWPATLVQPVGSPLSLECTVEGTSNPNLYWYRQAAGRGLQLLFYSVGIGQISSEVPQNLSASRPQDRQFILSSKKLLLSDSGFYLCAWSVGWDYGYTFGSGTRLTVV.